This is a list of T cell receptor beta chains from one sample in a study of blood T cell repertoires in COVID-19. Repertoires were generated with immunoSEQ multiplex PCR, while TCRdb's copy carries only in-frame clones and drops some. Among under 200,000 clones, approximately 86% were seen once, and the ten largest hold more than 8%. Sequenced: peripheral blood. Receptors were obtained from a woman aged 80 or over with acute or convalescent COVID-19. Both conserved end residues are part of each CDR3. A D gene is named only where the DNA matches it firmly. Expanded clones are given a class, and other clones once, few, many or no size at all.

cdr3_nt cdr3_aa clone_size j_call d_call v_call
TGTGCCAGCAGCTTAGAGTACAGGACCAACTATGGCTACACCTTC CASSLEYRTNYGYTF few TRBJ1-2 . TRBV7-9
TGCGCCAGCAGCTCCGGGGGGGGAAGCAATCAGCCCCAGCATTTT CASSSGGGSNQPQHF . TRBJ1-5 . TRBV5-1
TGTGCCAGCAGCCAAAGGGGCTCTGGGGCCAACGTCCTGACTTTC CASSQRGSGANVLTF . TRBJ2-6 . TRBV6-2/TRBV6-3
TGTGCCACCTCTGCTGACAGGCCGAATGAAAAACTGTTTTTT CATSADRPNEKLFF . TRBJ1-4 . TRBV6-5
TGTGCCAGCAGCCGCGGGGCCAATATTAACACCGGGGAGCTGTTTTTT CASSRGANINTGELFF . TRBJ2-2 . TRBV11-2
TGTGCCAGCAGTTCTCAGGGGGCGAGTACTGAAGCTTTCTTT CASSSQGASTEAFF . TRBJ1-1 TRBD1 TRBV11-2
TGTGCCAGCAGTTACTCGAGGCCCGACGGCAATCAGCCCCAGCATTTT CASSYSRPDGNQPQHF . TRBJ1-5 . TRBV6-6
TGTGCCACCACCCCTGGGAGGAGTGGTAATGAAAAACTGTTTTTT CATTPGRSGNEKLFF . TRBJ1-4 . TRBV19
TGCGCCAGCAGCCCAGGGGTTCCTAACTATGGCTACACCTTC CASSPGVPNYGYTF . TRBJ1-2 . TRBV5-1
TGCGCCAGCAGCCCGCGCCGGGGTACCAATCAGCCCCAGCATTTT CASSPRRGTNQPQHF . TRBJ1-5 . TRBV4-3
TGTGCCAGCAGCTACCCGGGAGGACCTGGGGGCTACACCTTC CASSYPGGPGGYTF . TRBJ1-2 . TRBV5-6
TGTGCCAGTAGTCTACGGGGACAGGGAAGGGGCGGCTACACCTTC CASSLRGQGRGGYTF . TRBJ1-2 TRBD1 TRBV19
TGTGCCAGCAGCCAAATACGGGGATGGGACAATGAGCAGTTCTTC CASSQIRGWDNEQFF . TRBJ2-1 . TRBV3-1/TRBV3-2
TGTGCCAGCAGTGAAAACAGGATCTTCTCTGGAAACACCATATATTTT CASSENRIFSGNTIYF . TRBJ1-3 . TRBV6-1
TGTGCCAGCAGCTCACCAGGACTGGGGGAGACCCAGTACTTC CASSSPGLGETQYF . TRBJ2-5 . TRBV5-4
TGTGCCAGCAGTTTTAGCGGGGGGGCCCGTGAGACCCAGTACTTC CASSFSGGARETQYF . TRBJ2-5 TRBD2 TRBV27
TGTGCCAGTAGTAGAACGACAGGGGCGCCCAGCGAGCAGTACTTC CASSRTTGAPSEQYF . TRBJ2-7 TRBD1 TRBV19
TGTGCCAGCAGCTTAGAGGGACAGGATAATGAAAAACTGTTTTTT CASSLEGQDNEKLFF . TRBJ1-4 TRBD1 TRBV11-2
TGTGCCAGCAGTGACCGGACAGGGGGCGGAAATCAGCCCCAGCATTTT CASSDRTGGGNQPQHF few TRBJ1-5 TRBD1 TRBV6-1
TGCGCCAGCAGTCAATCCGGGACAGGGGGTATCAGAGGCTACACCTTC CASSQSGTGGIRGYTF . TRBJ1-2 TRBD1 TRBV5-1
TGTGCCAGCACCCCAACAGGGTTGCGTGAAAAACTGTTTTTT CASTPTGLREKLFF . TRBJ1-4 . TRBV27
TGTGCCAGTAGCCACGGGGGGGCAGCTCATCAGCCCCAGCATTTT CASSHGGAAHQPQHF few TRBJ1-5 . TRBV19
TGTGCCAGCAGCTTGACTAGCGGGCATGAGCAGTTCTTC CASSLTSGHEQFF . TRBJ2-1 TRBD2 TRBV5-4
TGTGCCAGCAGCCCGGGGCCCGACGGCAATCAGCCCCAGCATTTT CASSPGPDGNQPQHF . TRBJ1-5 . TRBV6-2/TRBV6-3
TGCGCCAGCATCGGAGCGGGGACTGAAGCTTTCTTT CASIGAGTEAFF . TRBJ1-1 . TRBV5-1
TGCGCCAGCAGCTCGGACAGAGGCACTGAAGCTTTCTTT CASSSDRGTEAFF . TRBJ1-1 . TRBV5-1
TGTGCCAGCAGTTCGACAGAAACTGGGGCCAACGTCCTGACTTTC CASSSTETGANVLTF . TRBJ2-6 . TRBV27
TGCAGCGTTGGTGGGAGTTACAATGAGCAGTTCTTC CSVGGSYNEQFF . TRBJ2-1 . TRBV29-1
TGTGCCAGCAGCTTGGTAGGCACAGATACGCAGTATTTT CASSLVGTDTQYF . TRBJ2-3 . TRBV5-6
TGTGCCAGCTCACCAACGATTCGGGGGAATGAGCAGTTCTTC CASSPTIRGNEQFF . TRBJ2-1 . TRBV18
TGTGCCAGCAGAAAGGAGGGCGCGGGTTCGAACACCGGGGAGCTGTTTTTT CASRKEGAGSNTGELFF . TRBJ2-2 . TRBV5-4
TGTGCCAGCAGCTTATCTCGTCGGGCCACAGCGGAAATTGGGAATGAGCAGTTCTTC CASSLSRRATAEIGNEQFF . TRBJ2-1 . TRBV7-3
TGTGCCAGCAGTGCTACAGGGGGAGAGGCTTTCTTT CASSATGGEAFF . TRBJ1-1 TRBD1 TRBV2
TGTGCCAGCAGTTTTCTGGCTCAGAACACTGAAGCTTTCTTT CASSFLAQNTEAFF . TRBJ1-1 . TRBV27
TGTGCCAGTAGTATTGGGGACAGGGGGCATCGCAATCAGCCCCAGCATTTT CASSIGDRGHRNQPQHF . TRBJ1-5 TRBD1 TRBV19
TGTGCCATCAGGGTCAGCACGTCGGGGGACTCCTACGAGCAGTACTTC CAIRVSTSGDSYEQYF . TRBJ2-7 . TRBV10-3
TGTGCCAGCAGTACCCCCACTAGCCAAGAGACCCAGTACTTC CASSTPTSQETQYF once TRBJ2-5 . TRBV6-6
TGCGCCAGCAGCCCCTGGACTGACGGTAACTATGGCTACACCTTC CASSPWTDGNYGYTF . TRBJ1-2 . TRBV4-3
TGTGCCAGCAGTTTGGGGGAGGGCGAGCAGTACTTC CASSLGEGEQYF . TRBJ2-7 TRBD2 TRBV6-2/TRBV6-3
TGTGCCAGCAGTTGGGGACAGAGAACAACTAATGAAAAACTGTTTTTT CASSWGQRTTNEKLFF . TRBJ1-4 TRBD1 TRBV6-5
TGTGCCAGCAGCCCCTCGGGGGGAGGTAGGCAAGAGACCCAGTACTTC CASSPSGGGRQETQYF . TRBJ2-5 TRBD2 TRBV7-8
TGTGCCAGCAGTTACAGGGGGCCTGGCCATCAGCCCCAGCATTTT CASSYRGPGHQPQHF . TRBJ1-5 TRBD1 TRBV6-2/TRBV6-3
TGCGCCAGCAGCCAAGCTCCGGTAGCGGGGGGTGAAAAACTGTTTTTT CASSQAPVAGGEKLFF . TRBJ1-4 . TRBV4-1
TGTGCCAGCAGCTTAAGGGCGGGAGCCTACAATGAGCAGTTCTTC CASSLRAGAYNEQFF once TRBJ2-1 TRBD2 TRBV7-2
TGTGCCAGCAGCCCGGTGGAGGGTTTTGGCTACACCTTC CASSPVEGFGYTF . TRBJ1-2 . TRBV5-4
TGTGCCAGCAGCGAACCCCCGGACAAATTCTCCTACGAGCAGTACTTC CASSEPPDKFSYEQYF . TRBJ2-7 . TRBV6-1